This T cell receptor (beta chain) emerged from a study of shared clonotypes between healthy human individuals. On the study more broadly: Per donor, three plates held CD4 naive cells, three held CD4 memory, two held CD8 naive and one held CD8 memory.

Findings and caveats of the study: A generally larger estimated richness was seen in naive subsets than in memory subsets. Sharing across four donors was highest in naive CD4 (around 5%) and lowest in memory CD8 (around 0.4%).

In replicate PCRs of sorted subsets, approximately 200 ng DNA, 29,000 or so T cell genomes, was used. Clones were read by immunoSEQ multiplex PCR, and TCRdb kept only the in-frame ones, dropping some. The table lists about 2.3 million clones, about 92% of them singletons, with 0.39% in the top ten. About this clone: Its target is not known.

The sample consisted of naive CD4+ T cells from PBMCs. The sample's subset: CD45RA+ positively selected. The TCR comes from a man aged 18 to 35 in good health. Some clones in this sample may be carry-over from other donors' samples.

CDR3 nucleotide sequence: TGTGCCAGCAGTGTCGACACCGGGACAGGGTTTTACGAGCAGTACTTC. Amino acid sequence: CASSVDTGTGFYEQYF. The chain carries TRBV27 and TRBJ2-7, with 9 bases identical to TRBD1. Germline trimming cut 5 bases from V and 4 bases from J; bases unmatched to any gene: 12. The CDR3 is 16 amino acids. CDR1 and CDR2 from the germline V gene are MNHEY and SMNVEV (reference sequence).